This note documents a single T cell receptor beta chain sequence. Antigen unknown. The sample originates from a study of cytomegalovirus exposure and HLA in healthy donors. Findings and caveats of the study: Reportedly, fewer N-insertions than the approximately 610-donor mean appeared in an Asian-associated ancestry cluster in a later analysis.

Germline CDR1 and CDR2: LNHDA and SQIVND (reference sequence). Trimming removed 8 bases from V and 5 bases from J, with 13 bases in between. This CDR3 spans 13 amino acids. When sampled, the donors appeared nominally healthy, though they likely had unrecorded immune exposures. PCR used 60 Vbeta primers and 13 Jbeta primers. Clones were read by immunoSEQ multiplex PCR, and TCRdb kept only the in-frame ones, dropping some. The table records about 200,000 clones, about nine tenths of them present only once. This chain links TRBV19 with TRBJ2-1; possibly TRBD2 for D (6 bases). The sequence was obtained from a man aged 25 to 40 in good health and CMV-seronegative. Specimen: PBMCs. The CDR3 sequence is CASASSAHNEQFF. The CDR3 DNA reads TGTGCCAGTGCTTCTAGCGCCCACAATGAGCAGTTCTTC.